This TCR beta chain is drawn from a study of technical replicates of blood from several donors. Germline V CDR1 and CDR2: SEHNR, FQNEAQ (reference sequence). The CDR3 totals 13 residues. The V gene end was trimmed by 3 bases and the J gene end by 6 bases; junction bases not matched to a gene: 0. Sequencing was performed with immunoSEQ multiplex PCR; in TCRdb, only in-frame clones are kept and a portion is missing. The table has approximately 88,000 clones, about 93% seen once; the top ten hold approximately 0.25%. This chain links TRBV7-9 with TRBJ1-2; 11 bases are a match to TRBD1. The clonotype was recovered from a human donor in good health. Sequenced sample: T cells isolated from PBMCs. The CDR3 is CASSLGQGDGYTF. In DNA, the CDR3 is TGTGCCAGCAGCTTGGGACAGGGGGATGGCTACACCTTC.